These T cell receptor beta chains were read from a single sample in a study of T cell changes during pregnancy in multiple sclerosis. Assay used: immunoSEQ multiplex PCR; TCRdb lists only in-frame clones, some missing. The repertoire consists of approximately 70,000 clones, with around 89% occurring once and the leading ten covering approximately 1%. The specimen was peripheral blood, collected in the first trimester of pregnancy. All receptors come from a female donor in good health, enrolled as a control in a pregnancy study. Both conserved end residues are part of each CDR3. The D gene is left open where the match is weak. Only some rows state a clone size, as once, few, many or a class for expanded clones.

TRBD1	TRBV7-9	NA	TRBJ2-7	TGTGCCAGCAGCCAACCCGGACAGGGGGCCATAGGGTCCTACGAGCAGTACTTC	CASSQPGQGAIGSYEQYF
NA	TRBV19	NA	TRBJ1-1	TGTGCCAGTCGTCAGGGACTTATGGGCACTGAAGCTTTCTTT	CASRQGLMGTEAFF
NA	TRBV4-3	NA	TRBJ2-3	TGCGCCAGCAGCCAAGATTGGGCCCGGACTGCGAATCACGATACGCAGTATTTT	CASSQDWARTANHDTQYF
NA	TRBV5-1	NA	TRBJ2-1	TGCGCCAGCAGCTTGGACCCGAGCTCCTACAATGAGCAGTTCTTC	CASSLDPSSYNEQFF
TRBD1	TRBV7-9	NA	TRBJ1-2	TGTGCCAGCAGCTTGGCAGACAGGGTACTATATGGCTACACCTTC	CASSLADRVLYGYTF
TRBD1	TRBV6-4	NA	TRBJ2-2	TGTGCCAGCAGCGGACAGGGTTTCGCGAACACCGGGGAGCTGTTTTTT	CASSGQGFANTGELFF
TRBD1	TRBV5-1	NA	TRBJ1-1	TGCGCCAGCAGCCCCGCTAGTTTAGGGACAGGTGACACTGAAGCTTTCTTT	CASSPASLGTGDTEAFF
NA	TRBV18	NA	TRBJ2-5	TGTGCCAGCTCACCACGAGGGGAGACCCAGTACTTC	CASSPRGETQYF
TRBD2	TRBV11-2	NA	TRBJ2-5	TGTGCCAGCAGCTTCACTAGCGATCGACAAGAGACCCAGTACTTC	CASSFTSDRQETQYF
NA	TRBV5-1	NA	TRBJ1-4	TGCGCCAGCAGCTTGAGGCAGGCATCAACTAATGAAAAACTGTTTTTT	CASSLRQASTNEKLFF
NA	TRBV7-2	NA	TRBJ2-2	TGTGCCAGCAGCTTATATCGGGACACCGGGGAGCTGTTTTTT	CASSLYRDTGELFF
TRBD1	TRBV4-3	NA	TRBJ1-2	TGCGCCAGCAGCCAAGAGGACAGGGATCGGTATGGCTACACCTTC	CASSQEDRDRYGYTF
NA	TRBV9	NA	TRBJ1-5	TGTGCCAGCAGCGTCGGAGCTAATAGCAATCAGCCCCAGCATTTT	CASSVGANSNQPQHF
NA	TRBV4-3	NA	TRBJ2-1	TGCGCCAGCAGTCCAGACACCCTGGCTTACAATGAGCAGTTCTTC	CASSPDTLAYNEQFF
TRBD2	TRBV15	NA	TRBJ2-3	TGTGCCACCAGCAGACCTACTAGCGGAGCTCTCACAGATACGCAGTATTTT	CATSRPTSGALTDTQYF
TRBD2	TRBV7-9	NA	TRBJ2-1	TGTGCCAGCAGCGGCTGGGGGGGACTCTACAATGAGCAGTTCTTC	CASSGWGGLYNEQFF
NA	TRBV27	NA	TRBJ2-7	TGTGCCAGCAGTTCCCGGCAGGCCACCACCGAGCAGTACTTC	CASSSRQATTEQYF
TRBD1	TRBV25-1	NA	TRBJ2-3	TGTGCCAGCATTCCACAGGGGGTGGGGACAGATACGCAGTATTTT	CASIPQGVGTDTQYF
NA	TRBV7-2	NA	TRBJ1-2	TGTGCCAGCAGCTTGTACAGGGATGATGGCTACACCTTC	CASSLYRDDGYTF
TRBD1	TRBV11-1	NA	TRBJ2-2	TGTGCCAGCAGGAGGTCTGGACAGGGGAACCCCGGGGAGCTGTTTTTT	CASRRSGQGNPGELFF
TRBD2	TRBV19	NA	TRBJ2-1	TGTGCCAGTACCCTCAGCAGGACTAGCTCCTACAATGAGCAGTTCTTC	CASTLSRTSSYNEQFF
TRBD1	TRBV28	NA	TRBJ2-2	TGTGCCAGCGAGGGACAGGGACACGGGGAGCTGTTTTTT	CASEGQGHGELFF
NA	TRBV2	once	TRBJ2-7	TGTGCCAGCAGTGAACTATGGGACAACTACGAGCAGTACTTC	CASSELWDNYEQYF
TRBD1	TRBV6-5	NA	TRBJ1-2	TGTGCCAGCAGTTACTCGGGACAGCGGTATGGCTACACCTTC	CASSYSGQRYGYTF
NA	TRBV5-6	NA	TRBJ2-5	TGTGCCAGCAGCTTACCCTCAAGCGGCCAAGAGACCCAGTACTTC	CASSLPSSGQETQYF
TRBD1	TRBV7-2	NA	TRBJ1-2	TGTGCCAGCAGCTTAGATTGGGGACAGTCGATTTATGGCTACACCTTC	CASSLDWGQSIYGYTF